The 24 T cell receptor beta chains below were found in one sample sequenced in a study of cytomegalovirus exposure and HLA in healthy donors. Primers for the PCR totalled 60 Vbeta and 13 Jbeta. Clones were sequenced by immunoSEQ multiplex PCR, and TCRdb holds only the in-frame ones, with some missing. In all, the sample yields around 100,000 clones. Sequencing input: PBMCs. The receptor set was obtained from a man under 40 in good health and CMV-seronegative.

The V call is TRBV28, the J call TRBJ1-4, with D possibly TRBD1 on 6 matching bases. Trimming shortened V by 0 bases and J by 0 bases, and 8 bases separated the two germline ends. CDR3 size: 16 residues. The germline V gene encodes CDR1 MDHEN and CDR2 SYDVKM. CDR3 protein: CASSLWQGTTNEKLFF. The DNA for the CDR3 is TGTGCCAGCAGTTTATGGCAGGGGACAACTAATGAAAAACTGTTTTTT.

The rearrangement joins TRBV5-1 to TRBJ2-7, with D unclear. CDR1 SGHRS and CDR2 YFSETQ come from the germline V gene. The germline V and J ends were trimmed by 0 bases and 0 bases, with 7 bases remaining between them. CDR3 length: 14 residues. CDR3 sequence (DNA): TGCGCCAGCAGCTTGGATGCCGGCTCCTACGAGCAGTACTTC. This encodes CASSLDAGSYEQYF.

The chain has TRBV7-2 and TRBJ2-3, with TRBD2 identical over 7 bases. The CDR3 length is 13 residues. The ends lost 2 bases at V and 4 bases at J; junction bases unmatched: 0. Looked up from germline, CDR1 is SGHTA and CDR2 is FQGNSA. CDR3 in amino acids: CASSLSGADTQYF. Written as DNA, the CDR3 is TGTGCCAGCAGCTTAAGCGGGGCAGATACGCAGTATTTT.

The chain has TRBV5-1 and TRBJ2-1; possibly TRBD2 for D (7 bases). The CDR3 sequence is 15 residues long. The germline V and J ends were trimmed by 4 bases and 2 bases, with 13 bases remaining between them. CDR1 and CDR2 from the germline V gene are SGHRS and YFSETQ. CDR3 sequence: CASSGGAGPYNEQFF. CDR3 nucleotides: TGCGCCAGCAGCGGGGGGGCAGGGCCCTACAATGAGCAGTTCTTC.

The chain carries TRBV18 and TRBJ2-3; no clear D gene. Trimming cost V 2 bases and J 0 bases, with 6 bases left between them. Germline values: CDR1 KGHSH, CDR2 LQKENI. This CDR3 has 14 residues. The CDR3 here is CASSPSTSTDTQYF. For the CDR3, the DNA is TGTGCCAGCTCACCATCGACTAGCACAGATACGCAGTATTTT.

The chain uses TRBV27 and TRBJ2-7, with 8 bases lining up with TRBD1. The CDR3 consists of 17 residues. The germline gives CDR1 MNHEY, CDR2 SMNVEV (reference sequence). After removal of 2 bases from V and 2 bases from J, the junction contained 11 bases not matched to a gene. The CDR3 region is CASSLLPYPDRAYEQYF. CDR3 sequence (DNA): TGTGCCAGCAGTTTACTGCCATACCCGGACAGGGCCTACGAGCAGTACTTC.

The chain joins TRBV7-9 to TRBJ1-2; the match to TRBD1 covers 8 bases. With V trimmed by 1 base and J by 2 bases, 3 bases remained unmatched. Germline lookup yields CDR1 SEHNR and CDR2 FQNEAQ (reference sequence). The CDR3 is 15 amino acids. The CDR3 protein is CASSLGGQENYGYTF. Written as DNA, the CDR3 is TGTGCCAGCAGCTTAGGGGGACAGGAGAACTATGGCTACACCTTC.

This chain connects TRBV4-1 to TRBJ1-2; maybe TRBD1 (5 bases). Per the germline V gene, CDR1 is MGHRA and CDR2 is YSYEKL. Trimming left V 0 bases short and J 3 bases short, with 11 bases between. The CDR3 loop spans 15 amino acids. The CDR3 protein is CASSQEFSGHYGYTF. CDR3 sequence (DNA): TGCGCCAGCAGCCAAGAGTTTTCAGGGCACTATGGCTACACCTTC.

The chain has TRBV7-2 and TRBJ1-5; no reliable D call. The CDR3 is 14 amino acids. Germline V lookup: CDR1 SGHTA, CDR2 FQGNSA. Deletions cut 1 base from V and 5 bases from J, with 9 bases between. CDR3 residues: CASSLGWGDQPQHF. The CDR3 DNA reads as TGTGCCAGCAGCTTAGGATGGGGAGATCAGCCCCAGCATTTT.

The chain links TRBV9 to TRBJ2-7, with D possibly TRBD2 on 7 matching bases. Trimming removed 4 bases from V and 7 bases from J, with 21 bases in between. CDR3 length: 15 residues. Germline CDR1 SGDLS, CDR2 YYNGEE. The CDR3 reads CASSQTGGKRGEQYF. In nucleotides, the CDR3 is TGTGCCAGCAGCCAGACGGGGGGCAAGAGGGGAGAGCAGTACTTC.

A word on this clone: The sample carries other DNA sequences with the same CDR3. This chain uses TRBV7-9 with TRBJ1-1; 8 nucleotides match TRBD1. This CDR3 has 15 residues. J gave up 2 bases and V 2 bases, and 4 bases lay outside the gene matches. Germline CDR1 and CDR2: SEHNR and FQNEAQ (reference sequence). The CDR3 DNA sequence: TGTGCCAGCAGCTTAACCGGACAGGGAAACACTGAAGCTTTCTTT. It translates to CASSLTGQGNTEAFF. The variable domain in full, with the rest retrieved from reference TRBV7-9 and TRBJ1-1, is DTGVSQNPRHKITKRGQNVTFRCDPISEHNRLYWYRQTLGQGPEFLTYFQNEAQLEKSRLLSDRFSAERPKGSFSTLEIQRTEQGDSAMYLCASSLTGQGNTEAFFGQGTRLTVV.

This chain connects TRBV7-9 to TRBJ2-5, with D maybe TRBD2 (5 bases). The germline gives CDR1 SEHNR, CDR2 FQNEAQ (reference sequence). There are 14 residues in the CDR3. Trimming removed 0 bases from V and 7 bases from J, with 12 bases in between. The CDR3 sequence: CASSLAGSAGTQYF. DNA of the CDR3: TGTGCCAGCAGCTTAGCAGGTAGCGCAGGGACCCAGTACTTC.

J is TRBJ2-2 and V is TRBV5-6; tentative D call: TRBD2 (6 bases). Trimming took 4 bases from V and 10 from J, leaving 23 bases between them. Germline loops: CDR1 SGHDT, CDR2 YYEEEE. CDR3 length: 16 residues. CDR3 DNA: TGTGCCAGCAGCCGCGGGGTGCGGGAAAAACACGAGGAGCTGTTTTTT. Protein product: CASSRGVREKHEELFF. Using reference TRBV5-6 and TRBJ2-2 for the parts outside the CDR3, the full variable domain is DAGVTQSPTHLIKTRGQQVTLRCSPKSGHDTVSWYQQALGQGPQFIFQYYEEEERQRGNFPDRFSGHQFPNYSSELNVNALLLGDSALYLCASSRGVREKHEELFFGEGSRLTVL.

The genes are TRBV9 and TRBJ2-2; 8 nucleotides align to TRBD2. This CDR3 is 16 amino acids long. Germline V gives CDR1 SGDLS, CDR2 YYNGEE. V gave up 0 bases and J gave up 1 base; unmatched junction bases: 2. CDR3 nucleotides: TGTGCCAGCAGCGTAGTCGCGGGGGGGAACACCGGGGAGCTGTTTTTT. The encoded protein is CASSVVAGGNTGELFF. Combining the CDR3 with reference TRBV9 and TRBJ2-2 gives the whole variable domain DSGVTQTPKHLITATGQRVTLRCSPRSGDLSVYWYQQSLDQGLQFLIQYYNGEERAKGNILERFSAQQFPDLHSELNLSSLELGDSALYFCASSVVAGGNTGELFFGEGSRLTVL.

In the case of this clone: Other DNA sequences from this sample encode an identical CDR3 as well. V is TRBV7-9 and J is TRBJ2-2, with TRBD1 matching 9 bases. The CDR3 spans 19 residues. V trimming: 7 bases; J trimming: 4 bases; junction bases outside the gene matches: 19. Per the germline V gene, CDR1 is SEHNR and CDR2 is FQNEAQ (reference sequence). This CDR3 is CASIAAGTGTLRATGELFF. CDR3 bases: TGTGCCAGCATTGCGGCAGGGACAGGGACCCTTAGGGCCACCGGGGAGCTGTTTTTT.

V is TRBV6-4 and J is TRBJ2-3; 11 nucleotides agree with TRBD2. Per germline, CDR1 MRHNA and CDR2 SNTAGT. The V and J ends lost 4 bases and 3 bases, in that order; junction bases with no gene match: 3. The CDR3 consists of 15 residues. The CDR3 sequence is CASSATSGGTDTQYF. In nucleotides, the CDR3 is TGTGCCAGCAGTGCCACTAGCGGGGGTACAGATACGCAGTATTTT.

The J gene is TRBJ2-1, the V gene TRBV6-1, with 7 bases aligning to TRBD1. The CDR3 has 10 residues. Germline V CDR1 and CDR2: MNHNS, SASEGT. V gave up 6 bases and J gave up 15 bases; unmatched junction bases: 5. CDR3 sequence: CASSDRVRFF. The CDR3 DNA reads as TGTGCCAGCAGCGACAGGGTGCGGTTCTTC.

The chain couples TRBV9 to TRBJ2-6; TRBD1 is a possible D gene (8 bases). Germline assignment: CDR1 SGDLS and CDR2 YYNGEE. This CDR3 is 19 amino acids long. Trimming took off 3 bases at V and 6 bases at J, with 25 bases between the two ends. The CDR3, as DNA: TGTGCCAGCAGCGCGGGAGGACAGGGACCCCCATGGGAGGCCAACGTCCTGACTTTC. It is translated as CASSAGGQGPPWEANVLTF.

The CDR3 reads CASSLGTATYEQYF. The DNA for the CDR3 is TGTGCCAGCAGCTTAGGGACAGCAACCTACGAGCAGTACTTC. This rearrangement joins TRBV7-9 to TRBJ2-7; D possibly corresponds to TRBD1 (6 bases). The CDR3 runs to 14 residues. Trimming shortened V by 1 base and J by 2 bases, and 9 bases separated the two germline ends. Germline V gene sequence: CDR1 SEHNR, CDR2 FQNEAQ (reference sequence).

The chain has TRBV7-9 and TRBJ2-4; maybe TRBD1 (6 bases). Germline loops: CDR1 SEHNR, CDR2 FQNEAQ (reference sequence). The CDR3 loop spans 14 amino acids. Trimming stripped 5 bases from V and 3 bases from J, with 11 bases between. The DNA for the CDR3 is TGTGCCAGCAGCCCAGGGGTCGACAAAAACATTCAGTACTTC. Translating it yields CASSPGVDKNIQYF. Drawing the rest from reference TRBV7-9 and TRBJ2-4, the complete variable domain is DTGVSQNPRHKITKRGQNVTFRCDPISEHNRLYWYRQTLGQGPEFLTYFQNEAQLEKSRLLSDRFSAERPKGSFSTLEIQRTEQGDSAMYLCASSPGVDKNIQYFGAGTRLSVL.

This chain connects TRBV18 to TRBJ1-4; D may be TRBD1 (6 bases). Trimming left V 3 bases short and J 4 bases short, with 15 bases between. The CDR3 length is 16 residues. The germline CDR1 and CDR2 sequences are KGHSH and LQKENI. The CDR3 loop is CASSPYRENSNEKLFF. The CDR3 DNA reads TGTGCCAGCTCACCTTACAGGGAAAACAGTAATGAAAAACTGTTTTTT.

For the CDR3, the DNA is TGCGCCAGCAGCTTTAGCGGGGGATACCCTAGCTCCTACAATGAGCAGTTCTTC. Translation gives CASSFSGGYPSSYNEQFF. The V and J genes are TRBV5-1 and TRBJ2-1; 9 positions match TRBD2. V lost 2 bases, J lost 0 bases, and 9 bases stayed unmatched. The CDR3 spans 18 residues. Germline CDR1 is SGHRS and CDR2 is YFSETQ.

The CDR3 region is CASSQPLSRGPYGYTF. For the CDR3, the DNA is TGCGCCAGCAGCCAACCCCTGAGCAGGGGACCCTATGGCTACACCTTC. The chain recombines TRBV4-1 with TRBJ1-2, with D possibly being TRBD1 (6 bases). The CDR3 extends over 16 amino acids. CDR1 and CDR2 from the germline V gene are MGHRA and YSYEKL. V lost 2 bases, J lost 4 bases, and 17 bases lay in between.

The chain combines TRBV30 with TRBJ1-3; D is possibly TRBD1 (6 bases). The ends were cut back, 2 bases at V and 3 bases at J, with 11 bases in the middle. Looked up from germline, CDR1 is GTSNPN and CDR2 is SVGIG (reference sequence). The CDR3 totals 14 residues. The CDR3 sequence is CAWSTQGHGNTIYF. DNA of the CDR3: TGTGCCTGGAGTACTCAGGGACATGGAAACACCATATATTTT.